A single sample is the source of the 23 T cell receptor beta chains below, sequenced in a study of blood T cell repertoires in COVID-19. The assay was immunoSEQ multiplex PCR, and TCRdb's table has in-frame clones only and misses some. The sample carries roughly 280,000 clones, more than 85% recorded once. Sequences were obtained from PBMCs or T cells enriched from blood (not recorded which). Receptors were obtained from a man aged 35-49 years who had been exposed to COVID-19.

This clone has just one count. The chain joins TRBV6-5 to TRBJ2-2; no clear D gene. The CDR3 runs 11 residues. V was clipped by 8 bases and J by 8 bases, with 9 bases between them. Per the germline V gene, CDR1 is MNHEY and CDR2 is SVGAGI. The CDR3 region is CASYNGGELFF. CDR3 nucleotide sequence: TGTGCCAGCTACAACGGGGGGGAGCTGTTTTTT.

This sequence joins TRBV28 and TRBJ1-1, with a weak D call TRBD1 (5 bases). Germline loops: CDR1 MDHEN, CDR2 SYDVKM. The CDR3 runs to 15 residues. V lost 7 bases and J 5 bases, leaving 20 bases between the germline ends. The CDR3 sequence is CASTLGGAGGTEAFF. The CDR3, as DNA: TGTGCCAGCACCCTAGGAGGAGCGGGGGGTACTGAAGCTTTCTTT.

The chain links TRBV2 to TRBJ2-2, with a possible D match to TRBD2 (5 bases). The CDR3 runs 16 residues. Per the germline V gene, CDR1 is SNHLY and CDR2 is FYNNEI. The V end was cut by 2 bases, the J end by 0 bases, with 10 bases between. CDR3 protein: CASSERRITNTGELFF. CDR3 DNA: TGTGCCAGCAGTGAAAGGAGGATTACGAACACCGGGGAGCTGTTTTTT. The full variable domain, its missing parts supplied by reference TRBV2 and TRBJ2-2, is EPEVTQTPSHQVTQMGQEVILRCVPISNHLYFYWYRQILGQKVEFLVSFYNNEISEKSEIFDDQFSVERPDGSNFTLKIRSTKLEDSAMYFCASSERRITNTGELFFGEGSRLTVL.

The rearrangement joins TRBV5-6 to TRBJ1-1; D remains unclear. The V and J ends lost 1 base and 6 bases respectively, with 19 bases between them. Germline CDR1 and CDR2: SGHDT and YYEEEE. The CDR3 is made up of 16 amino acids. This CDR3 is CASSLYFRGGWAEAFF. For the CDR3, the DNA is TGTGCCAGCAGCTTGTATTTCCGAGGCGGGTGGGCTGAAGCTTTCTTT.

The CDR3 sequence is CASSLDWELQPQHF. The CDR3 DNA reads TGTGCCAGCAGCTTAGACTGGGAGCTTCAGCCCCAGCATTTT. This chain connects TRBV7-9 to TRBJ1-5; no firm D call. The germline V and J ends were trimmed by 1 base and 6 bases, with 10 bases remaining between them. From germline, CDR1 is SEHNR and CDR2 FQNEAQ (reference sequence). This CDR3 is built from 14 residues.

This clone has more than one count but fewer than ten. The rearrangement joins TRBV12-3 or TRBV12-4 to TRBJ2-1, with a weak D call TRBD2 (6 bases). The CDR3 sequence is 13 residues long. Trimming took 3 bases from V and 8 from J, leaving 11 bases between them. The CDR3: CASSFLSGDEQFF. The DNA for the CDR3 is TGTGCCAGCAGTTTTCTTAGCGGCGATGAGCAGTTCTTC.

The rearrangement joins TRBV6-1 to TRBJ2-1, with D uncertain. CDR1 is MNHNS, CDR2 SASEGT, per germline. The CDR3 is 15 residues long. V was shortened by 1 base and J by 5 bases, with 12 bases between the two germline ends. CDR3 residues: CASSEGPIGDNEQFF. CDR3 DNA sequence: TGTGCCAGCAGTGAAGGACCGATTGGAGACAATGAGCAGTTCTTC.

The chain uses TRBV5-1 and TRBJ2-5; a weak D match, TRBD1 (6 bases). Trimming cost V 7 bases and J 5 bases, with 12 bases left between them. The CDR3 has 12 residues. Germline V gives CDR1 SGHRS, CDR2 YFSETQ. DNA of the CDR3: TGCGCCAGCCGGTCCCAGGGGGAGACCCAGTACTTC. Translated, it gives CASRSQGETQYF.

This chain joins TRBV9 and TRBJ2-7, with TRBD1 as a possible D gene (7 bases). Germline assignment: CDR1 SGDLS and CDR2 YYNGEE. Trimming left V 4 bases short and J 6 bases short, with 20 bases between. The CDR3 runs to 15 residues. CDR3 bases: TGTGCCAGCAGCACCCAGGACAGGCTGGGAGGCGAGCAGTACTTC. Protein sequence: CASSTQDRLGGEQYF. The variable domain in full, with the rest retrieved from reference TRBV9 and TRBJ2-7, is DSGVTQTPKHLITATGQRVTLRCSPRSGDLSVYWYQQSLDQGLQFLIQYYNGEERAKGNILERFSAQQFPDLHSELNLSSLELGDSALYFCASSTQDRLGGEQYFGPGTRLTVT.

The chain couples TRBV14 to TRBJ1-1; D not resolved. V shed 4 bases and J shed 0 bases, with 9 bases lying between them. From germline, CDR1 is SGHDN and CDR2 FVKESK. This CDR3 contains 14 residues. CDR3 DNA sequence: TGTGCCAGCAGCCTACGAAAGCTGAACACTGAAGCTTTCTTT. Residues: CASSLRKLNTEAFF.

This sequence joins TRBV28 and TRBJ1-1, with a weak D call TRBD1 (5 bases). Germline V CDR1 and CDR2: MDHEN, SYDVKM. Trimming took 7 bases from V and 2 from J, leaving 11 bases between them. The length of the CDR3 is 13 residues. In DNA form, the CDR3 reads TGTGCCAGCACGTATCGGACAAACACTGAAGCTTTCTTT. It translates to CASTYRTNTEAFF.

In DNA form, the CDR3 reads TGTGCCAGCACCCTTAGCGGGAGGGCCTACAATGAGCAGTTCTTC. This translates into CASTLSGRAYNEQFF. The chain is built from TRBV28 and TRBJ2-1, with 11 bases matching TRBD2. The J segment lost 2 bases and the V segment lost 7 bases, leaving 4 bases of the junction unmatched. The CDR3 consists of 15 residues. Germline assignment: CDR1 MDHEN and CDR2 SYDVKM.

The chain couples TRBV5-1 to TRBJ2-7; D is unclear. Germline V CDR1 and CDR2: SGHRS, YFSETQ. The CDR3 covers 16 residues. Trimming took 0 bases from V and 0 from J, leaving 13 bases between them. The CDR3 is CASSLADPYSSYEQYF. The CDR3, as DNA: TGCGCCAGCAGCTTGGCCGACCCTTACAGCTCCTACGAGCAGTACTTC.

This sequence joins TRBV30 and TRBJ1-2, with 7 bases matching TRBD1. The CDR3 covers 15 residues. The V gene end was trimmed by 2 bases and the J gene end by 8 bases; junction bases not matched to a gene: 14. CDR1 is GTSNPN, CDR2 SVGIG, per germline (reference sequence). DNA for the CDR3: TGTGCCTGGAGTATTTCCGGGACAGTGGTCTCCGGCTACACCTTC. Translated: CAWSISGTVVSGYTF.

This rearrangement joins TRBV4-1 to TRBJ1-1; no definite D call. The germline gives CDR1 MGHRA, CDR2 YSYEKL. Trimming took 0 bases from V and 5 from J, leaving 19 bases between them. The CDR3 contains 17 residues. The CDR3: CASSQDITGGFVTEAFF. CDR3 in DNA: TGCGCCAGCAGCCAAGATATCACGGGAGGGTTCGTTACTGAAGCTTTCTTT.

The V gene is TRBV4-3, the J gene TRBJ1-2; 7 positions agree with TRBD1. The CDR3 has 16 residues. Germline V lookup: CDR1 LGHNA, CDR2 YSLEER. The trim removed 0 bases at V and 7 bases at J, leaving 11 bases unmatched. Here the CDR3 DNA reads TGCGCCAGCAGCCAAGATACGGGAAGGGGGCTATTTGGCTACACCTTC. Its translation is CASSQDTGRGLFGYTF.

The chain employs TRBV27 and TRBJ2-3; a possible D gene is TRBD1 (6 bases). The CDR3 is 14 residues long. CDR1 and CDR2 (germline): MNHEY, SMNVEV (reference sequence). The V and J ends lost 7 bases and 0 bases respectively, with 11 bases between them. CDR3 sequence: CASKATGSTDTQYF. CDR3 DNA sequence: TGTGCCAGCAAAGCAACAGGGAGCACAGATACGCAGTATTTT.

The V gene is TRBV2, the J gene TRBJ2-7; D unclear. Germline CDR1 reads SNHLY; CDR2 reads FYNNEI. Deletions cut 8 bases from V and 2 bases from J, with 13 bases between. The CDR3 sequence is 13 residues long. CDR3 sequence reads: CASYWPLTYEQYF. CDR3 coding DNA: TGTGCCAGCTATTGGCCCCTCACCTACGAGCAGTACTTC.

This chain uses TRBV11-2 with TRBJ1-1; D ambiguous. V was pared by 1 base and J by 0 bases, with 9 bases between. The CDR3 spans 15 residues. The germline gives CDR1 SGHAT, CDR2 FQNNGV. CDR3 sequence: CASSLGTNLNTEAFF. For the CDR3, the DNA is TGTGCCAGCAGCTTAGGAACAAATTTGAACACTGAAGCTTTCTTT.

CDR3 protein: CASSHGGTSNQPQHF. For the CDR3, the DNA is TGCGCCAGCAGCCACGGGGGAACTAGCAATCAGCCCCAGCATTTT. V gene TRBV4-1 combines with J gene TRBJ1-5, with D tentatively TRBD1 (5 bases). The CDR3 consists of 15 residues. V gave up 3 bases and J gave up 0 bases, with 9 bases separating them. Germline V gives CDR1 MGHRA, CDR2 YSYEKL.

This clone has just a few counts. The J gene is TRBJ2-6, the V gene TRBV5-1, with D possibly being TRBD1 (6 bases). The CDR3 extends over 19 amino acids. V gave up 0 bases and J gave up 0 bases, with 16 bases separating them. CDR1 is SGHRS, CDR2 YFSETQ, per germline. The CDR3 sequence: CASSLAGHWSHSGANVLTF. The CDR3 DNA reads TGCGCCAGCAGCTTGGCGGGACACTGGAGCCACTCTGGGGCCAACGTCCTGACTTTC. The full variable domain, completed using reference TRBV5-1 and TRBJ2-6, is KAGVTQTPRYLIKTRGQQVTLSCSPISGHRSVSWYQQTPGQGLQFLFEYFSETQRNKGNFPGRFSGRQFSNSRSEMNVSTLELGDSALYLCASSLAGHWSHSGANVLTFGAGSRLTVL.

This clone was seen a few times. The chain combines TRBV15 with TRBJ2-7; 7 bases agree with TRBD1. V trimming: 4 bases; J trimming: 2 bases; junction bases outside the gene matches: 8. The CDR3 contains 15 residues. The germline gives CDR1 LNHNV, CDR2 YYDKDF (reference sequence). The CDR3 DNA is TGTGCCACCAGCAAAGCCTCGGGACAGACCTACGAGCAGTACTTC. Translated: CATSKASGQTYEQYF.

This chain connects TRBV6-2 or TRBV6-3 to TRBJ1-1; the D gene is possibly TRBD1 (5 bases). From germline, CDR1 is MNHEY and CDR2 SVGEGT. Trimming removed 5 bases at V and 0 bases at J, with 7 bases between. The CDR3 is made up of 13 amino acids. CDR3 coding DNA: TGTGCCAGCAGTCAGGGATTGAACACTGAAGCTTTCTTT. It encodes CASSQGLNTEAFF.